A single sample gave rise to the 10 T cell receptor beta chains below, sequenced in a study of T cells after yellow fever vaccination. MiXCR, run by TCRdb on the 5' RACE reads, gives a single entry per CDR3 protein. The table lists some 320,000 distinct CDR3 sequences, about 4.5% of them singletons. This sample comprised PBMCs, obtained 15 days after the yellow fever booster vaccination. Every receptor here comes from a man younger than 35 who received the YFV17D yellow fever vaccine.

The J gene is TRBJ2-5, the V gene TRBV12-3 or TRBV12-4, with D perhaps assigned TRBD1 or TRBD2 (5 bases each). The V end lost 5 bases, the J end lost 5 bases, and 12 bases lay between the germline ends. The CDR3 is 13 amino acids. CDR3 nucleotide sequence: TGTGCCAGCAGTAGGGGAGAGGGGGAGACCCAGTACTTC. This encodes CASSRGEGETQYF.

The chain has TRBV19 and TRBJ2-7; possible D gene TRBD1, 8 bases. V was clipped by 5 bases and J by 7 bases, with 18 bases between them. Germline loops: CDR1 LNHDA, CDR2 SQIVND (reference sequence). The CDR3 is 14 amino acids. The CDR3 DNA follows: TGTGCCAGTAGTCGAAGGACAGGGAGGGTTGAGCAGTACTTC. Translating gives CASSRRTGRVEQYF.

This clonotype was observed a few times. The rearrangement links TRBV5-4 to TRBJ1-1; D unresolved. The CDR3 sequence is 12 residues long. From germline, CDR1 is SGHNT and CDR2 YYREEE (reference sequence). With 4 bases removed from V and 8 bases from J, the gap between germline ends came to 12 bases. CDR3 DNA sequence: TGTGCCAGCAGCCGCACGGGCAGGGAAGCTTTCTTT. It specifies CASSRTGREAFF.

This clonotype was found many times. The chain uses TRBV11-2 and TRBJ2-3; D is tentatively TRBD1 or TRBD2 (5 bases each). Trimming removed 5 bases at V and 2 bases at J, with 14 bases between. CDR3 length: 15 amino acids. Germline CDR1 is SGHAT and CDR2 is FQNNGV. CDR3 sequence (DNA): TGTGCCAGCAGCCAGAGGGGCCTCTCCACAGATACGCAGTATTTT. Its protein is CASSQRGLSTDTQYF.

This clonotype was picked up a small number of times. The V and J genes are TRBV7-2 and TRBJ1-4; 9 bases are a match to TRBD1. Trimming cost V 3 bases and J 6 bases; bases outside gene matches: 5. Germline V lookup: CDR1 SGHTA, CDR2 FQGNSA. This CDR3 is built from 15 residues. The CDR3 here is CASSLTWTGDEKLFF. CDR3 bases: TGTGCCAGCAGCTTGACTTGGACAGGGGATGAAAAACTGTTTTTT.

This clonotype was observed at least ten times. The rearrangement uses TRBV20-1 and TRBJ2-7, with 7 bases fitting TRBD1. Looked up from germline, CDR1 is DFQATT and CDR2 is SNEGSKA (reference sequence). The CDR3 consists of 12 residues. The V gene end was trimmed by 7 bases and the J gene end by 2 bases; junction bases not matched to a gene: 5. CDR3 nucleotide sequence: TGCAGTGTTTGGGACAGCCCCTACGAGCAGTACTTC. As protein: CSVWDSPYEQYF.

There are a few counts of this clonotype. The CDR3 region is CASSQSWSYNEQFF. DNA of the CDR3: TGTGCCAGTAGTCAGTCCTGGTCCTACAATGAGCAGTTCTTC. The chain employs TRBV19 and TRBJ2-1; no definite D call. CDR1 LNHDA and CDR2 SQIVND come from the germline V gene (reference sequence). This CDR3 is built from 14 residues. The ends were cut back, 5 bases at V and 1 base at J, with 9 bases in the middle.

This clonotype was detected many times. V gene TRBV7-9 combines with J gene TRBJ1-3, with D unresolved. V shed 5 bases and J shed 0 bases, with 14 bases lying between them. The CDR3 length is 16 residues. Germline V gene sequence: CDR1 SEHNR, CDR2 FQNEAQ (reference sequence). In nucleotides, the CDR3 is TGTGCCAGCAGCCTCAAGGGCCTGAGCTCTGGAAACACCATATATTTT. Its protein product is CASSLKGLSSGNTIYF.

The V gene is TRBV29-1, the J gene TRBJ1-4; 9 bases fit TRBD1. The junction had 9 bases not matched to a gene; V was cut back by 7 bases and J by 3 bases. The CDR3 covers 15 residues. Germline V gene sequence: CDR1 SQVTM, CDR2 ANQGSEA. The CDR3 sequence is CSARTGVLSNEKLFF. For the CDR3, the DNA is TGCAGCGCCCGGACAGGGGTGCTATCTAATGAAAAACTGTTTTTT.

This clonotype has only a few counts. The gene calls are TRBV4-3 and TRBJ1-1, with D hard to call. The germline V and J ends were trimmed by 5 bases and 4 bases, with 17 bases remaining between them. CDR3 length: 15 residues. Germline V lookup: CDR1 LGHNA, CDR2 YSLEER. In nucleotides, the CDR3 is TGCGCCAGCAGCTACGAGGTTTCACTTGGCACTGAAGCTTTCTTT. Residues: CASSYEVSLGTEAFF.